The 2 T cell receptor beta chains presented below share a single source sample, sequenced in a study of cytomegalovirus exposure and HLA in healthy donors. The PCR made use of 60 Vbeta and 13 Jbeta primers. Profiling relied on immunoSEQ multiplex PCR, and the TCRdb table lists in-frame clones only, not all of them. Of roughly 150,000 clones in the sample, roughly 85% were seen once. The sequencing input was PBMCs. All receptors derive from a male donor in good health and CMV-seronegative.

The rearrangement links TRBV2 to TRBJ1-5; 8 bases fit TRBD1. J gave up 0 bases and V 6 bases, and 7 bases lay outside the gene matches. The V gene's germline CDR1 is SNHLY and CDR2 FYNNEI. The CDR3 runs to 16 residues. The CDR3 DNA follows: TGTGCCAGCAGACATCAGGGGGCGGATAGCAATCAGCCCCAGCATTTT. It specifies CASRHQGADSNQPQHF.

The CDR3 DNA follows: TGTGCCAGCAGCTTATACCGGACAGGGGGTAATTCACCCCTCCACTTT. Protein: CASSLYRTGGNSPLHF. The V and J genes are TRBV5-8 and TRBJ1-6; 10 bases line up with TRBD1. After removal of 2 bases from V and 6 bases from J, the junction contained 5 bases not matched to a gene. The V gene's germline CDR1 is SGHTS and CDR2 YDEGEE. The CDR3 is 16 amino acids.